This is a list of T cell receptor beta chains from one sample in a study of T cells after yellow fever vaccination. Via MiXCR, TCRdb re-called the 5' RACE reads, giving one row per CDR3 protein. Altogether some 320,000 distinct CDR3 sequences are present, roughly 10% being singletons, with the ten largest covering less than 3.5%. The material sequenced was CD4+ T cells sorted from PBMCs, taken 45 days after the yellow fever booster vaccination. These receptors originate from a man aged 18 to 29 who received the YFV17D yellow fever vaccine. The CDR3 runs from the conserved cysteine through the conserved F or W. Fields, in order: CDR3 protein, CDR3 DNA, J gene, V gene, D gene, clone size. D genes are given only for firm matches. Clone size is stated in some rows and not others, as once, few, many or a class when expanded.

cdr3_aa: CASSQERSRPEAFF; cdr3_nt: TGCGCCAGCAGCCAAGAAAGGTCACGACCCGAAGCTTTCTTT; j_call: TRBJ1-1; v_call: TRBV4-3; d_call: .; clone_size: few
cdr3_aa: CASSQDSQTQYF; cdr3_nt: TGTGCCAGCAGCCAGGACAGTCAGACCCAGTACTTC; j_call: TRBJ2-5; v_call: TRBV7-2; d_call: .; clone_size: many
cdr3_aa: CASSQDEGRKLFF; cdr3_nt: TGTGCCAGCAGCCAAGATGAGGGGCGAAAACTGTTTTTT; j_call: TRBJ1-4; v_call: TRBV3-1; d_call: .; clone_size: .
cdr3_aa: CASSLPTGVPYEQYF; cdr3_nt: TGCGCCAGCAGCTTACCGACAGGGGTACCCTACGAGCAGTACTTC; j_call: TRBJ2-7; v_call: TRBV5-1; d_call: TRBD1; clone_size: once
cdr3_aa: CSVESGGLSSYNEQFF; cdr3_nt: TGCAGCGTTGAAAGCGGGGGCTTAAGCTCCTACAATGAGCAGTTCTTC; j_call: TRBJ2-1; v_call: TRBV29-1; d_call: TRBD2; clone_size: few
cdr3_aa: CSASTGIYEQYF; cdr3_nt: TGCAGTGCTAGCACGGGGATCTACGAGCAGTACTTC; j_call: TRBJ2-7; v_call: TRBV20-1; d_call: .; clone_size: many
cdr3_aa: CASSPRQGNNSPLHF; cdr3_nt: TGTGCCAGCAGCCCAAGACAGGGCAATAATTCACCCCTCCACTTT; j_call: TRBJ1-6; v_call: TRBV7-6; d_call: TRBD1; clone_size: .
cdr3_aa: CASSLTVQGVKYF; cdr3_nt: TGTGCCAGCAGTTTAACGGTACAGGGGGTCAAGTATTTT; j_call: TRBJ2-3; v_call: TRBV27; d_call: TRBD1; clone_size: few
cdr3_aa: CASSESLAGTDTQYF; cdr3_nt: TGCGCCAGCAGTGAGTCTCTAGCGGGGACAGATACGCAGTATTTT; j_call: TRBJ2-3; v_call: TRBV10-1; d_call: TRBD2; clone_size: few
cdr3_aa: CASGLRQGYGYTF; cdr3_nt: TGTGCCAGCGGATTAAGACAGGGGTATGGCTACACCTTC; j_call: TRBJ1-2; v_call: TRBV7-9; d_call: TRBD1; clone_size: .
cdr3_aa: CASSPRTSYEQFF; cdr3_nt: TGCGCCAGCAGTCCCCGGACTAGCTATGAGCAGTTCTTC; j_call: TRBJ2-1; v_call: TRBV4-3; d_call: TRBD2; clone_size: .
cdr3_aa: CASSLRGSDEQFF; cdr3_nt: TGTGCCAGCAGCTTACGAGGGTCCGATGAGCAGTTCTTC; j_call: TRBJ2-1; v_call: TRBV7-3; d_call: .; clone_size: few
cdr3_aa: CASSEWSGNTEAFF; cdr3_nt: TGTGCCAGCAGTGAATGGTCAGGGAACACTGAAGCTTTCTTT; j_call: TRBJ1-1; v_call: TRBV25-1; d_call: .; clone_size: .
cdr3_aa: CASSQVSPFNTEAFF; cdr3_nt: TGTGCCAGCAGCCAAGTGTCCCCTTTTAACACTGAAGCTTTCTTT; j_call: TRBJ1-1; v_call: TRBV4-2; d_call: .; clone_size: few
cdr3_aa: CAIRASGGHYNEQFF; cdr3_nt: TGTGCCATACGGGCTAGCGGGGGGCACTACAATGAGCAGTTCTTC; j_call: TRBJ2-1; v_call: TRBV6-2/TRBV6-3; d_call: TRBD2; clone_size: .
cdr3_aa: CASSLAGGGSGNTIYF; cdr3_nt: TGTGCCAGCAGCTTAGCGGGAGGAGGCTCTGGAAACACCATATATTTT; j_call: TRBJ1-3; v_call: TRBV7-2; d_call: .; clone_size: few
cdr3_aa: CASSFDSPGDTQYF; cdr3_nt: TGCGCCAGCAGCTTCGACTCGCCTGGAGATACGCAGTATTTT; j_call: TRBJ2-3; v_call: TRBV5-1; d_call: .; clone_size: few
cdr3_aa: CASSQDRGGALTDTQYF; cdr3_nt: TGTGCCAGCAGCCAAGATAGGGGGGGGGCGCTCACAGATACGCAGTATTTT; j_call: TRBJ2-3; v_call: TRBV4-2; d_call: .; clone_size: few
cdr3_aa: CASSARPPGGNTIYF; cdr3_nt: TGTGCCAGCAGTGCTAGACCCCCGGGAGGAAACACCATATATTTT; j_call: TRBJ1-3; v_call: TRBV6-5; d_call: .; clone_size: few
cdr3_aa: CASSLMGSYTEAFF; cdr3_nt: TGCGCCAGCAGCTTGATGGGCAGTTACACTGAAGCTTTCTTT; j_call: TRBJ1-1; v_call: TRBV5-1; d_call: .; clone_size: .
cdr3_aa: CASRGTASSGKLFF; cdr3_nt: TGTGCCAGTAGAGGGACCGCGTCGTCGGGAAAACTGTTTTTT; j_call: TRBJ1-4; v_call: TRBV19; d_call: .; clone_size: few
cdr3_aa: CASSFRGAGVNQPQHF; cdr3_nt: TGTGCCAGCAGTTTTCGGGGGGCAGGAGTCAATCAGCCCCAGCATTTT; j_call: TRBJ1-5; v_call: TRBV12-3/TRBV12-4; d_call: .; clone_size: .
cdr3_aa: CRPGSEGYGYTF; cdr3_nt: TGCAGACCAGGGAGTGAAGGCTATGGCTACACCTTC; j_call: TRBJ1-2; v_call: TRBV20-1; d_call: .; clone_size: once
cdr3_aa: CASIAPRTGADGYTF; cdr3_nt: TGTGCCAGTATAGCCCCCAGGACAGGGGCGGATGGCTACACCTTC; j_call: TRBJ1-2; v_call: TRBV19; d_call: TRBD1; clone_size: .
cdr3_aa: CASSFGLGYEQYF; cdr3_nt: TGTGCCAGCAGCTTCGGGCTGGGCTACGAGCAGTACTTC; j_call: TRBJ2-7; v_call: TRBV5-6; d_call: .; clone_size: few
cdr3_aa: CASSAGPFSYEQYF; cdr3_nt: TGTGCCAGCAGCGCCGGGCCGTTCTCCTACGAGCAGTACTTC; j_call: TRBJ2-7; v_call: TRBV9; d_call: .; clone_size: many
cdr3_aa: CASSSVGQGNSPLHF; cdr3_nt: TGTGCCAGCAGCTCTGTTGGTCAGGGGAATTCACCCCTCCACTTT; j_call: TRBJ1-6; v_call: TRBV11-1; d_call: .; clone_size: .
cdr3_aa: CATSGAGFLAKNIQYF; cdr3_nt: TGCGCCACCTCGGGTGCGGGCTTTCTGGCCAAAAACATTCAGTACTTC; j_call: TRBJ2-4; v_call: TRBV4-1; d_call: .; clone_size: medium-sized
cdr3_aa: CSARRTDRNQPQHF; cdr3_nt: TGCAGTGCTAGGAGGACCGACCGTAATCAGCCCCAGCATTTT; j_call: TRBJ1-5; v_call: TRBV20-1; d_call: .; clone_size: .
cdr3_aa: CATSDASADGWGGYTF; cdr3_nt: TGTGCCACCAGTGATGCTTCGGCGGACGGATGGGGAGGCTACACCTTC; j_call: TRBJ1-2; v_call: TRBV24-1; d_call: .; clone_size: .
cdr3_aa: CSAPGSGRTLTPQYF; cdr3_nt: TGCAGTGCTCCCGGTTCGGGGCGGACGTTAACGCCGCAGTATTTT; j_call: TRBJ2-3; v_call: TRBV20-1; d_call: .; clone_size: .
cdr3_aa: CASSLVLAIANYGYTF; cdr3_nt: TGTGCCAGCAGCTTAGTTCTGGCGATAGCTAACTATGGCTACACCTTC; j_call: TRBJ1-2; v_call: TRBV7-2; d_call: .; clone_size: .
cdr3_aa: CASSWGRLLNEQFF; cdr3_nt: TGCGCCAGCAGCTGGGGCAGACTACTCAATGAGCAGTTCTTC; j_call: TRBJ2-1; v_call: TRBV5-1; d_call: .; clone_size: .
cdr3_aa: CASSRGDQGTQYF; cdr3_nt: TGTGCCAGCAGCCGCGGGGATCAGGGTACGCAGTATTTT; j_call: TRBJ2-3; v_call: TRBV7-9; d_call: .; clone_size: .
cdr3_aa: CASSLAPGGNSPLHF; cdr3_nt: TGCGCCAGCAGCTTGGCCCCGGGGGGGAATTCACCCCTCCACTTT; j_call: TRBJ1-6; v_call: TRBV5-1; d_call: .; clone_size: .
cdr3_aa: CASSYLREGNTGELFF; cdr3_nt: TGTGCCAGCAGTTACCTCAGGGAGGGTAACACCGGGGAGCTGTTTTTT; j_call: TRBJ2-2; v_call: TRBV6-2/TRBV6-3; d_call: TRBD2; clone_size: .
cdr3_aa: CASSLVGGAADTQYF; cdr3_nt: TGTGCCAGCAGTTTGGTCGGGGGGGCGGCAGATACGCAGTATTTT; j_call: TRBJ2-3; v_call: TRBV12-3/TRBV12-4; d_call: TRBD2; clone_size: many
cdr3_aa: CAWETGTGANVLTF; cdr3_nt: TGTGCCTGGGAGACAGGGACAGGGGCCAACGTCCTGACTTTC; j_call: TRBJ2-6; v_call: TRBV30; d_call: TRBD1; clone_size: once
cdr3_aa: CASSFGTAVRNYGYTF; cdr3_nt: TGTGCCAGCAGCTTCGGGACAGCCGTCCGAAACTATGGCTACACCTTC; j_call: TRBJ1-2; v_call: TRBV7-2; d_call: TRBD1; clone_size: .
cdr3_aa: CASSLVGTGAKALYTF; cdr3_nt: TGTGCCAGCAGCTTAGTTGGGACAGGGGCCAAGGCGCTGTACACCTTC; j_call: TRBJ1-2; v_call: TRBV7-2; d_call: TRBD1; clone_size: .
cdr3_aa: CASSPGRSRSGNTIYF; cdr3_nt: TGTGCCAGCAGCCCTGGCCGTTCTCGCTCTGGAAACACCATATATTTT; j_call: TRBJ1-3; v_call: TRBV3-1; d_call: .; clone_size: few
cdr3_aa: CASSFSGGWNEQFF; cdr3_nt: TGTGCCAGCAGCTTTAGCGGGGGGTGGAATGAGCAGTTCTTC; j_call: TRBJ2-1; v_call: TRBV7-9; d_call: TRBD2; clone_size: .
cdr3_aa: CASRPPGGGTGELFF; cdr3_nt: TGTGCCAGCAGACCACCCGGGGGCGGCACCGGGGAGCTGTTTTTT; j_call: TRBJ2-2; v_call: TRBV7-2; d_call: .; clone_size: .
cdr3_aa: CASRVGNEQFF; cdr3_nt: TGTGCCAGTAGGGTCGGCAATGAGCAGTTCTTC; j_call: TRBJ2-1; v_call: TRBV19; d_call: .; clone_size: few
cdr3_aa: CASSMTDTQYF; cdr3_nt: TGCGCCAGCAGCATGACAGATACGCAGTATTTT; j_call: TRBJ2-3; v_call: TRBV5-1; d_call: .; clone_size: few
cdr3_aa: CSETGTGWTTEAFF; cdr3_nt: TGCAGCGAGACCGGGACAGGGTGGACCACTGAAGCTTTCTTT; j_call: TRBJ1-1; v_call: TRBV20-1; d_call: TRBD1; clone_size: .
cdr3_aa: CASSQEGKDIDEQYF; cdr3_nt: TGTGCCAGCAGCCAAGAAGGGAAGGACATAGACGAGCAGTACTTC; j_call: TRBJ2-7; v_call: TRBV4-2; d_call: .; clone_size: many